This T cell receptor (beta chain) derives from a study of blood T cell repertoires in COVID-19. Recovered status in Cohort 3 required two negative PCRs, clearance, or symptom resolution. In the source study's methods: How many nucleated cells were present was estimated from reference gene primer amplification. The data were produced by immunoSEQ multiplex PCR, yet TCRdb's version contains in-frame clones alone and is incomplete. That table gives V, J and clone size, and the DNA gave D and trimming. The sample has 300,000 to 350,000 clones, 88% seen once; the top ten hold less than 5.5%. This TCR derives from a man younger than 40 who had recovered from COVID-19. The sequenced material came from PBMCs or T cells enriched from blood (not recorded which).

The CDR3 DNA reads as TGTGCCAGCAGTTCGGGACAGGGAATAAACACCGGGGAGCTGTTTTTT. Protein sequence: CASSSGQGINTGELFF. The rearrangement uses TRBV28 and TRBJ2-2, with 9 bases matching TRBD1. The CDR3 extends over 16 amino acids. Trimming took 4 bases from V and 2 from J; bases not matched to a gene: 5. The germline V gene has CDR1 MDHEN and CDR2 SYDVKM.